This record concerns one TCR beta chain sequence. Its antigen is unknown. This sample was included in a study of T cell responses to AZD1222 COVID-19 vaccine. The V segment lost 11 bases and the J segment 7 bases; nucleotides outside the gene matches: 14. In germline, CDR1 is SEHNR, CDR2 FQNEAQ (reference sequence). The CDR3 loop spans 15 amino acids. Repertoires were generated with immunoSEQ multiplex PCR, while TCRdb's copy carries only in-frame clones and drops some. Of some 180,000 clones listed, approximately 92% were seen once; the top ten hold 1% to 1.5%. Regarding the study as a whole: Recipients of two AZD1222 doses showed rising Spike-specific TCR breadth and depth. Nearly half of spike-specific TCRs reportedly go after variant regions that carry no mutations. Most donors were white British and more were female, and clonal diversity was possibly underestimated.

This material consisted of peripheral blood, taken on day 0 of AZD1222 vaccination. The chain couples TRBV7-9 to TRBJ1-6; TRBD1 aligns across 7 bases. This receptor was obtained from an adult in good health. The CDR3 reads CAFPTGSRGNSPLHF. The CDR3 region has the DNA TGTGCCTTTCCCACCGGGAGCAGGGGGAATTCACCCCTCCACTTT.